The 25 T cell receptor beta chains in this list originate from one sample, sequenced in a study of shared clonotypes between healthy human individuals. The naive CD8 fraction comprised CD45RO-negative cells positively selected for CCR7 and excluded terminally differentiated effector memory CD45RA+ cells. Using immunoSEQ multiplex PCR, the repertoire was profiled, and TCRdb retains in-frame clones only, with some absent. The sample has more than 2 million clones, approximately 95% seen once. Sequenced: naive CD8+ T cells sorted from blood. The receptor source for this set is a man aged 18-30 years in good health.

The rearrangement joins TRBV5-4 to TRBJ1-5; a possible D gene is TRBD1 (5 bases). Per the germline V gene, CDR1 is SGHNT and CDR2 is YYREEE (reference sequence). The CDR3 consists of 13 residues. V dropped 0 bases and J dropped 11 bases, with 12 bases sitting between them. CDR3 in amino acids: CASSLGDGGAQHF. CDR3 DNA sequence: TGTGCCAGCAGCTTGGGGGACGGGGGGGCCCAGCATTTT.

CDR3 sequence: CAISDGGSTEAFF. CDR3 DNA sequence: TGTGCCATCAGTGATGGGGGCTCCACTGAAGCTTTCTTT. The chain combines TRBV10-3 with TRBJ1-1; TRBD1 is a possible D gene (6 bases). This CDR3 is built from 13 residues. Germline values: CDR1 ENHRY, CDR2 SYGVKD. V lost 3 bases and J lost 4, with 9 bases in between.

V is TRBV4-3 and J is TRBJ2-1; a weak D match, TRBD1 (6 bases). The CDR3 is 13 residues long. The V end was cut by 5 bases, the J end by 4 bases, with 9 bases between. Germline V gene sequence: CDR1 LGHNA, CDR2 YSLEER. Here the CDR3 reads CASSWDKYNEQFF. The CDR3 bases are TGCGCCAGCAGCTGGGACAAATACAATGAGCAGTTCTTC.

The genes are TRBV21-1 and TRBJ1-1; the table names TRBD1, a call not compared with the DNA. TRBV21-1 is tagged as a pseudogene. The CDR3 contains 15 residues. CDR3 nucleotide sequence: TGTGCCAGCAGCAAAGAAGGCCAGGAAGACACTGAAGCTTTCTTT. Translated: CASSKEGQEDTEAFF.

The chain combines TRBV11-3 with TRBJ2-5; 12 bases agree with TRBD1. The CDR3 is made up of 16 amino acids. Germline CDR1 reads SGHNT; CDR2 reads YENEEA. Trimming at V came to 1 base and at J to 3 bases, leaving 3 bases not matched to a gene. The CDR3 DNA reads TGTGCCAGCAGCTTAGCGGGACAGGGGGCTGAAGAGACCCAGTACTTC. The encoded protein is CASSLAGQGAEETQYF. Complete variable domain (other parts from reference TRBV11-3 and TRBJ2-5): EAGVVQSPRYKIIEKKQPVAFWCNPISGHNTLYWYLQNLGQGPELLIRYENEEAVDDSQLPKDRFSAERLKGVDSTLKIQPAELGDSAVYLCASSLAGQGAEETQYFGPGTRLLVL.

J is TRBJ1-2 and V is TRBV5-1, with 7 bases that match TRBD1. Germline V CDR1 and CDR2: SGHRS, YFSETQ. The CDR3 length is 18 residues. The V segment lost 1 base and the J segment 4 bases; nucleotides outside the gene matches: 16. The CDR3 sequence is CASSLLPRNRGVGYGYTF. CDR3 DNA sequence: TGCGCCAGCAGCTTGTTGCCCCGGAACAGGGGTGTCGGCTATGGCTACACCTTC.

The chain couples TRBV6-1 to TRBJ2-5; 7 bases agree with TRBD2. There are 15 residues in the CDR3. CDR1 and CDR2 (germline): MNHNS, SASEGT. V gave up 3 bases and J gave up 6 bases; unmatched junction bases: 10. In DNA form, the CDR3 reads TGTGCCAGCAGTGATGGACTAGTACCGTTTCAGACCCAGTACTTC. Its translation is CASSDGLVPFQTQYF.

Comments on this clone: Distinct nucleotide sequences in the sample also encode this CDR3. The V gene is TRBV30, the J gene TRBJ2-3; 8 positions agree with TRBD1. Germline trimming cut 4 bases from V and 1 base from J; bases unmatched to any gene: 4. Germline CDR1 GTSNPN, CDR2 SVGIG (reference sequence). There are 14 residues in the CDR3. The CDR3 coding sequence is TGTGCCTGGACACCGGGACAGGGCACAGATACGCAGTATTTT. This encodes CAWTPGQGTDTQYF.

The V gene is TRBV7-8, the J gene TRBJ1-1, with D unclear. Germline V gives CDR1 SGHVS, CDR2 FQNEAQ. The CDR3 consists of 14 residues. Trimming stripped 5 bases from V and 1 base from J, with 11 bases between. The CDR3 sequence is CASSPAAANTEAFF. Written as DNA, the CDR3 is TGTGCCAGCAGCCCTGCCGCCGCGAACACTGAAGCTTTCTTT.

With respect to this clone: Other DNA sequences from this sample encode an identical CDR3 as well. DNA of the CDR3: TGCGCCAGCAGCCAAGATGGCGGGAGCTCCTACAATGAGCAGTTCTTC. Amino acid sequence: CASSQDGGSSYNEQFF. V usage is TRBV4-3 and J usage is TRBJ2-1; 7 bases are shared with TRBD2. The CDR3 sequence is 16 residues long. Germline V gives CDR1 LGHNA, CDR2 YSLEER. Germline trimming cut 0 bases from V and 0 bases from J; bases unmatched to any gene: 2.

The chain carries TRBV28 and TRBJ1-1, with 9 positions matching TRBD1. Germline V CDR1 and CDR2: MDHEN, SYDVKM. This CDR3 spans 13 amino acids. Losses at the gene ends were 5 bases for V and 3 bases for J; bases not matched to a gene: 1. The CDR3 loop is CASSDRGDTEAFF. CDR3 bases: TGTGCCAGCAGTGACAGGGGGGACACTGAAGCTTTCTTT.

V and J are TRBV6-5 and TRBJ1-6; D unclear. Germline V gives CDR1 MNHEY, CDR2 SVGAGI. V shed 3 bases and J shed 3 bases, with 9 bases lying between them. The CDR3 is 15 residues long. As DNA, the CDR3 is TGTGCCAGCAGTTATGGAAGGGACTATAATTCACCCCTCCACTTT. As protein: CASSYGRDYNSPLHF.

This clone has only one observation. The chain uses TRBV5-1 and TRBJ2-1; 7 bases fit TRBD1. The CDR3 loop spans 15 amino acids. V lost 0 bases to trimming and J lost 4 bases; unmatched junction nucleotides: 4. Per the germline V gene, CDR1 is SGHRS and CDR2 is YFSETQ. The CDR3 region is CASSLEGGLYNEQFF. CDR3 sequence (DNA): TGCGCCAGCAGCTTGGAAGGGGGCCTTTACAATGAGCAGTTCTTC.

The gene calls are TRBV18 and TRBJ2-1; possible D gene TRBD2, 7 bases. The CDR3 consists of 16 residues. The germline CDR1 and CDR2 sequences are KGHSH and LQKENI. Between the trimmed V and J ends, which lost 3 bases and 2 bases, there was a span of 14 bases. In DNA, the CDR3 is TGTGCCAGCTCACCGGGAGGGGGGATCACCTACAATGAGCAGTTCTTC. Translated, it gives CASSPGGGITYNEQFF. The full variable domain, rest sourced from reference TRBV18 and TRBJ2-1, is NAGVMQNPRHLVRRRGQEARLRCSPMKGHSHVYWYRQLPEEGLKFMVYLQKENIIDESGMPKERFSAEFPKEGPSILRIQQVVRGDSAAYFCASSPGGGITYNEQFFGPGTRLTVL.

The chain combines TRBV27 with TRBJ1-2, with TRBD1 as a possible D gene (5 bases). CDR1 is MNHEY and CDR2 is SMNVEV in the germline V gene (reference sequence). CDR3 length: 12 amino acids. The V end was cut by 8 bases, the J end by 8 bases, with 15 bases between. The CDR3 coding sequence is TGTGCCAGCTGGGCGAGGGGATGGGGCTACACCTTC. Its protein is CASWARGWGYTF.

The chain combines TRBV13 with TRBJ2-4; weak D call: TRBD2 (6 bases). Germline CDR1 is PRHDT and CDR2 is FYEKMQ (reference sequence). The V gene lost 5 bases and the J gene lost 0 bases, with 11 bases spanning the gap. The CDR3 is 15 amino acids. CDR3 sequence reads: CASSNSGTAKNIQYF. The DNA of the CDR3 is TGTGCCAGCAGCAATAGCGGCACAGCCAAAAACATTCAGTACTTC. The whole variable domain, remainder taken from reference TRBV13 and TRBJ2-4, is AAGVIQSPRHLIKEKRETATLKCYPIPRHDTVYWYQQGPGQDPQFLISFYEKMQSDKGSIPDRFSAQQFSDYHSELNMSSLELGDSALYFCASSNSGTAKNIQYFGAGTRLSVL.

The gene calls are TRBV6-1 and TRBJ2-7; a weak D match, TRBD1 (6 bases). The CDR3 has 15 residues. V was cut by 3 bases and J by 3 bases, with 15 bases left in between. CDR1 is MNHNS, CDR2 SASEGT, per germline. CDR3 in amino acids: CASSEGHRTLYEQYF. CDR3 sequence (DNA): TGTGCCAGCAGTGAGGGACACCGAACCCTCTACGAGCAGTACTTC.

The V call is TRBV29-1, the J call TRBJ2-7; D remains ambiguous. Germline V CDR1 and CDR2: SQVTM, ANQGSEA. The CDR3 covers 12 residues. The CDR3 reads CGFLDTSYEQYF. The CDR3 DNA sequence: TGCGGATTCCTAGACACGTCCTACGAGCAGTACTTC.

The chain joins TRBV6-5 to TRBJ1-2; the D is unclear. CDR1 is MNHEY, CDR2 SVGAGI, per germline. Trimming removed 5 bases at V and 2 bases at J, with 9 bases between. The CDR3 contains 13 residues. In nucleotides, the CDR3 is TGTGCCAGCAGTAGCAGCTCCAACTATGGCTACACCTTC. This sequence encodes CASSSSSNYGYTF.

The rearrangement links TRBV5-6 to TRBJ1-2; perhaps TRBD1 as D (6 bases). The CDR3 spans 12 residues. Trimming shortened V by 2 bases and J by 7 bases, and 9 bases separated the two germline ends. Germline CDR1 SGHDT, CDR2 YYEEEE. The CDR3 loop reads CASSFQGLGYTF. The CDR3 region has the DNA TGTGCCAGCAGCTTCCAGGGGCTTGGCTACACCTTC.

V usage is TRBV4-2 and J usage is TRBJ2-5, with 8 bases matching TRBD2. Germline CDR1 reads LGHNA; CDR2 reads YNFKEQ. This CDR3 is built from 16 residues. V shed 0 bases, J shed 8 bases, and the junction held 11 bases outside the gene matches. CDR3 sequence reads: CASSQDLEGLGRTQYF. CDR3 sequence (DNA): TGTGCCAGCAGCCAAGATCTCGAGGGACTAGGACGTACCCAGTACTTC.

The chain employs TRBV21-1 and TRBJ1-5. TRBV21-1 is recorded as a pseudogene. The CDR3 contains 15 residues. CDR3 sequence reads: CASSKQTCGDQPQHF. Here the CDR3 DNA reads TGTGCCAGCAGCAAACAGACCTGCGGGGATCAGCCCCAGCATTTT.

V and J are TRBV27 and TRBJ2-1; the match to TRBD1 covers 7 bases. The CDR3 sequence is 18 residues long. The ends lost 2 bases at V and 4 bases at J; junction bases unmatched: 14. Germline V lookup: CDR1 MNHEY, CDR2 SMNVEV (reference sequence). The CDR3 DNA sequence: TGTGCCAGCAGTTTAATGCCTATCCTTGGGGACAGTTACAATGAGCAGTTCTTC. It translates to CASSLMPILGDSYNEQFF.

This chain joins TRBV4-1 and TRBJ2-7; TRBD2 matches 8 bases. There are 17 residues in the CDR3. V shed 0 bases and J 4 bases; nucleotides not matched to a gene: 11. The germline V gene encodes CDR1 MGHRA and CDR2 YSYEKL. The CDR3 here is CASSQEEAGVSYYEQYF. Written as DNA, the CDR3 is TGCGCCAGCAGCCAAGAGGAAGCGGGAGTGAGTTATTACGAGCAGTACTTC.

This clone came up once. This rearrangement joins TRBV5-4 to TRBJ2-5; 9 bases are a match to TRBD1. V dropped 2 bases and J dropped 5; count of bases not matched to a gene: 4. CDR3 length: 14 residues. Germline V lookup: CDR1 SGHNT, CDR2 YYREEE (reference sequence). As DNA, the CDR3 is TGTGCCAGCAGCTTCTGGACAGGGGAGGAGACCCAGTACTTC. It translates to CASSFWTGEETQYF.